Each of the 14 T cell receptor beta chains below was sequenced from the same sample in a study of blood T cells in healthy people across ages. A second PCR, run for roughly 7 to 11 cycles, used a sample-barcoded 5' primer plus a J-beta primer mix. TCRdb ran MiXCR on the 5' RACE reads and lists one entry per CDR3 protein. The sample yields some 1.4 million distinct CDR3 sequences, about 43% seen once. Input material: blood. These receptor sequences come from a woman aged 18-29 years in good health.

This clonotype showed up just once. The rearrangement links TRBV12-3 or TRBV12-4 to TRBJ1-5, with 7 nucleotides matching TRBD1. After removal of 6 bases from V and 9 bases from J, the junction contained 11 bases not matched to a gene. This CDR3 is built from 14 residues. Written as DNA, the CDR3 is TGTGCCAGCAGGGGTGGACAGGAGATCGGGCCCCAGCATTTT. This encodes CASRGGQEIGPQHF.

The rearrangement uses TRBV6-5 and TRBJ1-1; tentative D call: TRBD1 (6 bases). Germline V gives CDR1 MNHEY, CDR2 SVGAGI. This CDR3 contains 19 residues. Deletions cut 0 bases from V and 0 bases from J, with 20 bases between. CDR3 bases: TGTGCCAGCAGTTACTCGTGGCAGGGGCGTCTTGTACTGAACACTGAAGCTTTCTTT. It yields the protein CASSYSWQGRLVLNTEAFF.

The rearrangement uses TRBV12-5 and TRBJ2-2; D call uncertain. This CDR3 region has 11 residues. Germline V CDR1 and CDR2: LGHNT, FRNRAP. V lost 7 bases, J lost 4 bases, and 4 bases lay in between. The CDR3: CASALTGELFF. In DNA, the CDR3 is TGTGCTAGTGCCCTCACCGGGGAGCTGTTTTTT.

A few counts support this clonotype. This chain uses TRBV29-1 with TRBJ2-7, with D unclear. This CDR3 contains 12 residues. The V end was cut by 3 bases, the J end by 3 bases, with 9 bases between. Germline assignment: CDR1 SQVTM and CDR2 ANQGSEA. CDR3 protein: CSVDRIYYEQYF. The CDR3 nucleotides are TGCAGCGTTGACAGGATATACTACGAGCAGTACTTC.

This clonotype occurred many times. The chain employs TRBV5-5 and TRBJ2-5; D gene uncertain. Germline V gives CDR1 SGHKS, CDR2 YYEKEE (reference sequence). The CDR3 has 15 residues. Trimming took 4 bases from V and 0 from J, leaving 13 bases between them. The CDR3 loop reads CASSLETADQETQYF. CDR3 DNA sequence: TGTGCCAGCAGCCTCGAGACTGCCGACCAAGAGACCCAGTACTTC.

There are a few counts of this clonotype. The chain recombines TRBV24-1 with TRBJ2-7; D perhaps matches TRBD1 (5 bases). The CDR3 is made up of 13 amino acids. The germline V gene has CDR1 KGHDR and CDR2 SFDVKD. V gave up 11 bases and J gave up 0 bases, with 13 bases separating them. This CDR3 reads CAILPGPSYEQYF. As DNA, the CDR3 is TGTGCCATCCTACCAGGGCCCTCCTACGAGCAGTACTTC.

This chain uses TRBV18 with TRBJ2-3; D is perhaps TRBD2 (6 bases). Germline CDR1 and CDR2: KGHSH and LQKENI. CDR3 length equals 16 residues. V was pared by 0 bases and J by 2 bases, with 12 bases between. Written as DNA, the CDR3 is TGTGCCAGCTCACCACCAGGCGGGGCGTCCACAGATACGCAGTATTTT. As protein: CASSPPGGASTDTQYF. The full variable domain, completed using reference TRBV18 and TRBJ2-3, is NAGVMQNPRHLVRRRGQEARLRCSPMKGHSHVYWYRQLPEEGLKFMVYLQKENIIDESGMPKERFSAEFPKEGPSILRIQQVVRGDSAAYFCASSPPGGASTDTQYFGPGTRLTVL.

This rearrangement joins TRBV28 to TRBJ2-3; D is undetermined. Germline values: CDR1 MDHEN, CDR2 SYDVKM. This CDR3 has 11 amino acids. V was cut by 2 bases and J by 8 bases, with 5 bases left in between. CDR3 residues: CASSLGFTQYF. The CDR3 DNA reads as TGTGCCAGCAGTTTAGGGTTTACGCAGTATTTT.

V gene TRBV7-9 combines with J gene TRBJ2-3, with unresolved D. Germline loops: CDR1 SEHNR, CDR2 FQNEAQ (reference sequence). V was trimmed by 5 bases and J by 2 bases, leaving 14 bases between them. The CDR3 contains 15 residues. DNA of the CDR3: TGTGCCAGCAGCCGCGGCCACGATAACACAGATACGCAGTATTTT. It specifies CASSRGHDNTDTQYF.

This clonotype was found a few times. The chain couples TRBV6-6 to TRBJ2-7, with 10 bases fitting TRBD2. The germline gives CDR1 MNHNY, CDR2 SVGAGI (reference sequence). This CDR3 has 16 residues. J was trimmed by 2 bases and V by 2 bases; bases with no gene match: 6. The CDR3 here is CASSYPAGGPPYEQYF. The CDR3 bases are TGTGCCAGCAGTTACCCAGCGGGAGGGCCCCCCTACGAGCAGTACTTC.

This clonotype occurred a few times. The J gene is TRBJ2-3, the V gene TRBV11-2; D not certain. Between the trimmed V and J ends, which lost 6 bases and 4 bases, there was a span of 11 bases. This CDR3 contains 13 residues. CDR1 and CDR2 from the germline V gene are SGHAT and FQNNGV. Here the CDR3 DNA reads TGTGCCAGCAGTGCTAGATACTCAGATACGCAGTATTTT. Translated, it gives CASSARYSDTQYF.

The CDR3 nucleotides are TGTGCCAGCACGGCTGGGGGGTGGCGTCCCGGGGAGCTGTTTTTT. This sequence encodes CASTAGGWRPGELFF. The V gene is TRBV6-6, the J gene TRBJ2-2, with D maybe TRBD2 (6 bases). The CDR3 loop spans 15 amino acids. The germline V gene has CDR1 MNHNY and CDR2 SVGAGI (reference sequence). V dropped 7 bases and J dropped 6 bases, with 18 bases sitting between them.

The chain joins TRBV6-5 to TRBJ1-1; D gene ambiguous. Deletions cut 2 bases from V and 8 bases from J, with 12 bases between. The CDR3 extends over 13 amino acids. Germline-derived CDR1 and CDR2 are MNHEY and SVGAGI. The CDR3 spells CASSYKGGWEAFF. CDR3 in DNA: TGTGCCAGCAGTTACAAGGGAGGGTGGGAAGCTTTCTTT.

The CDR3, as DNA: TGTGCCAGCAGCCACCTTAGCGGGACCCTCCAAGAGACCCAGTACTTC. Translating gives CASSHLSGTLQETQYF. The chain links TRBV3-1 to TRBJ2-5; 8 bases are shared with TRBD2. CDR1 is LGHDT, CDR2 YNNKEL, per germline (reference sequence). The CDR3 runs 16 residues. V shed 3 bases and J 1 base; nucleotides not matched to a gene: 7.